The 19 T cell receptor beta chains below come from one sample, sequenced in a study of blood T cell repertoires in COVID-19. Method: immunoSEQ multiplex PCR; TCRdb's copy keeps in-frame clones and lacks some. The data hold about 89,000 clones, with more than 90% observed a single time. Sequencing input: peripheral blood. The receptors come from a human donor with active COVID-19. The donor label of this sample is uncertain.

The rearrangement joins TRBV2 to TRBJ2-2, with D possibly TRBD2 on 5 matching bases. V was cut by 6 bases and J by 4 bases, with 9 bases left in between. The CDR3 covers 13 residues. In germline, CDR1 is SNHLY, CDR2 FYNNEI. CDR3 sequence (DNA): TGTGCCAGCAGGAGGGTTTCCACCGGGGAGCTGTTTTTT. This codes for CASRRVSTGELFF. The variable domain in full, with the rest retrieved from reference TRBV2 and TRBJ2-2, is EPEVTQTPSHQVTQMGQEVILRCVPISNHLYFYWYRQILGQKVEFLVSFYNNEISEKSEIFDDQFSVERPDGSNFTLKIRSTKLEDSAMYFCASRRVSTGELFFGEGSRLTVL.

The V gene is TRBV2, the J gene TRBJ1-6; D is ambiguous. Trimming removed 5 bases from V and 6 bases from J, with 14 bases in between. Germline V CDR1 and CDR2: SNHLY, FYNNEI. CDR3 length equals 15 residues. CDR3 amino acids: CASSMGPNSNSPLHF. The CDR3 DNA is TGTGCCAGCAGTATGGGCCCAAACAGTAATTCACCCCTCCACTTT.

DNA of the CDR3: TGTGCCAGCAGCCGGGACAGCTGGGGCGAGCAGTACTTC. Protein: CASSRDSWGEQYF. V is TRBV12-3 or TRBV12-4 and J is TRBJ2-7; 7 bases are a match to TRBD1. V shed 6 bases, J shed 6 bases, and the junction held 8 bases outside the gene matches. The CDR3 is 13 amino acids.

The V and J genes are TRBV7-2 and TRBJ1-1; D is perhaps TRBD1 (6 bases). The CDR3 spans 13 residues. The V gene's germline CDR1 is SGHTA and CDR2 FQGNSA. V was shortened by 1 base and J by 4 bases, with 7 bases between the two germline ends. The CDR3 nucleotides are TGTGCCAGCAGCTTAGACAGGGTCACTGAAGCTTTCTTT. Its protein product is CASSLDRVTEAFF.

V usage is TRBV28 and J usage is TRBJ2-7, with 8 positions matching TRBD2. J was trimmed by 0 bases and V by 5 bases; bases with no gene match: 15. The V gene's germline CDR1 is MDHEN and CDR2 SYDVKM. CDR3 length: 18 amino acids. CDR3: CASSELGAGGGSSYEQYF. CDR3 bases: TGTGCCAGCAGTGAGCTCGGGGCGGGAGGTGGGTCCTCCTACGAGCAGTACTTC.

The V and J genes are TRBV6-2 or TRBV6-3 and TRBJ1-6; 11 nucleotides match TRBD1. With V trimmed by 4 bases and J by 8 bases, 7 bases remained unmatched. The CDR3 has 16 residues. CDR1 is MNHEY, CDR2 SVGEGT, per germline. CDR3 nucleotide sequence: TGTGCCAGCAGTTCATCCGGGACAGGGGGAGATTCACCCCTCCACTTT. Protein: CASSSSGTGGDSPLHF.

The chain carries TRBV14 and TRBJ2-3; TRBD2 aligns across 8 bases. V gave up 0 bases and J gave up 7 bases; unmatched junction bases: 9. In germline, CDR1 is SGHDN, CDR2 FVKESK. The CDR3 has 16 residues. The CDR3, as DNA: TGTGCCAGCAGCCAAGATCGGTTTCGGACTAGCAATACGCAGTATTTT. Amino acid sequence: CASSQDRFRTSNTQYF.

The V call is TRBV19, the J call TRBJ2-3, with 12 bases matching TRBD2. This CDR3 region has 15 residues. With 4 bases clipped from V and 5 bases from J, the junction kept 4 bases outside the gene matches. CDR1 is LNHDA, CDR2 SQIVND, per germline (reference sequence). CDR3 sequence reads: CASSTTSGGIDTQYF. DNA of the CDR3: TGTGCCAGTAGTACCACTAGCGGGGGGATAGATACGCAGTATTTT.

This clone was counted once. J is TRBJ1-4 and V is TRBV5-4; no firm D call. The CDR3 runs 15 residues. V was cut by 3 bases and J by 0 bases, with 9 bases left in between. Looked up from germline, CDR1 is SGHNT and CDR2 is YYREEE (reference sequence). The CDR3 reads CASSSRLATNEKLFF. The DNA of the CDR3 is TGTGCCAGCAGCTCGCGCCTGGCAACTAATGAAAAACTGTTTTTT.

This chain links TRBV5-1 with TRBJ1-1, with 8 bases identical to TRBD1. The J segment lost 5 bases and the V segment lost 4 bases, leaving 7 bases of the junction unmatched. CDR1 is SGHRS and CDR2 is YFSETQ in the germline V gene. There are 14 residues in the CDR3. Written as DNA, the CDR3 is TGCGCCAGCAGCGCGGACAGGGTCGGGACTGAAGCTTTCTTT. Its protein is CASSADRVGTEAFF.

This chain links TRBV5-5 with TRBJ1-2, with a weak D call TRBD1 (6 bases). Germline V gene data show CDR1 as SGHKS and CDR2 as YYEKEE (reference sequence). Trimming took off 5 bases at V and 2 bases at J, with 16 bases between the two ends. CDR3 size: 15 residues. In DNA, the CDR3 is TGTGCCAGCAGTTACCGGGACAACCCGAACTATGGCTACACCTTC. Protein product: CASSYRDNPNYGYTF.

The rearrangement joins TRBV14 to TRBJ2-5; possibly TRBD2 for D (6 bases). V lost 0 bases, J lost 1 base, and 18 bases lay in between. The CDR3 extends over 18 amino acids. CDR1 is SGHDN and CDR2 is FVKESK in the germline V gene. The CDR3 protein is CASSQDSKSAGSQETQYF. CDR3 nucleotide sequence: TGTGCCAGCAGCCAAGATAGTAAATCGGCGGGGTCCCAAGAGACCCAGTACTTC. Full variable domain (missing parts from reference TRBV14 and TRBJ2-5): EAGVTQFPSHSVIEKGQTVTLRCDPISGHDNLYWYRRVMGKEIKFLLHFVKESKQDESGMPNNRFLAERTGGTYSTLKVQPAELEDSGVYFCASSQDSKSAGSQETQYFGPGTRLLVL.

The chain uses TRBV23-1 and TRBJ1-2; TRBD1 matches at 9 bases. TRBV23-1 has ORF status, its function being uncertain. V lost 0 bases to trimming and J lost 5 bases; unmatched junction nucleotides: 7. The CDR3 loop spans 16 amino acids. CDR3 amino acids: CASSQSVQGAFYGYTF. CDR3 DNA: TGCGCCAGCAGTCAATCGGTACAGGGGGCCTTTTATGGCTACACCTTC.

The V gene is TRBV15, the J gene TRBJ2-2, with D tentatively TRBD2 (6 bases). Germline values: CDR1 LNHNV, CDR2 YYDKDF (reference sequence). With 5 bases removed from V and 5 bases from J, the gap between germline ends came to 15 bases. The CDR3 extends over 15 amino acids. The CDR3 spells CATSARMGGTGELFF. The DNA of the CDR3 is TGTGCCACCAGCGCCAGAATGGGGGGAACCGGGGAGCTGTTTTTT.

V and J are TRBV6-2 or TRBV6-3 and TRBJ2-1; TRBD2 matches at 14 bases. V dropped 5 bases and J dropped 7; count of bases not matched to a gene: 7. This CDR3 region has 16 residues. Germline lookup yields CDR1 MNHEY and CDR2 SVGEGT. CDR3 amino acids: CASSLHGTSGSNEQFF. The CDR3 DNA sequence: TGTGCCAGCAGTCTCCACGGGACTAGCGGGAGTAATGAGCAGTTCTTC.

The chain links TRBV19 to TRBJ1-1, with 9 bases matching TRBD1. Germline trimming cut 5 bases from V and 3 bases from J; bases unmatched to any gene: 7. The CDR3 runs 15 residues. Germline lookup yields CDR1 LNHDA and CDR2 SQIVND (reference sequence). The CDR3 here is CASSLHRGRDTEAFF. In DNA form, the CDR3 reads TGTGCCAGTAGTCTCCACAGGGGGCGGGACACTGAAGCTTTCTTT.

This chain uses TRBV19 with TRBJ2-7, with TRBD1 identical over 9 bases. Unmatched junction bases numbered 1, after V lost 3 bases and J lost 1 base. The germline gives CDR1 LNHDA, CDR2 SQIVND (reference sequence). CDR3 length: 14 amino acids. CDR3 DNA sequence: TGTGCCAGTAGTATCGGGACAGGGTCCTACGAGCAGTACTTC. Its translation is CASSIGTGSYEQYF. The entire variable domain, with the rest obtained from reference TRBV19 and TRBJ2-7, is as follows: DGGITQSPKYLFRKEGQNVTLSCEQNLNHDAMYWYRQDPGQGLRLIYYSQIVNDFQKGDIAEGYSVSREKKESFPLTVTSAQKNPTAFYLCASSIGTGSYEQYFGPGTRLTVT.

V gene TRBV29-1 combines with J gene TRBJ1-2; TRBD1 agrees at 8 bases. The length of the CDR3 is 13 residues. Germline V gene data show CDR1 as SQVTM and CDR2 as ANQGSEA. V lost 8 bases and J lost 6; bases outside the gene matches: 11. CDR3 in amino acids: CSYVQGAGNGYTF. The CDR3 DNA is TGCAGCTACGTTCAGGGGGCGGGGAATGGCTACACCTTC.

This chain connects TRBV18 to TRBJ2-3; unclear D gene. CDR1 KGHSH and CDR2 LQKENI come from the germline V gene. V was shortened by 3 bases and J by 2 bases, with 12 bases between the two germline ends. The CDR3 has 15 residues. In DNA, the CDR3 is TGTGCCAGCTCACCTTATCTGGCTCTCACAGATACGCAGTATTTT. It translates to CASSPYLALTDTQYF. The variable domain in full, with the rest retrieved from reference TRBV18 and TRBJ2-3, is NAGVMQNPRHLVRRRGQEARLRCSPMKGHSHVYWYRQLPEEGLKFMVYLQKENIIDESGMPKERFSAEFPKEGPSILRIQQVVRGDSAAYFCASSPYLALTDTQYFGPGTRLTVL.